This T cell receptor beta chain was captured by sequencing in a study of CD8 T cell repertoires and HIV-1 epitope variants. Looking at the study overall: IL-2, IL-7 and IL-15 were added on days 3 and 7 of roughly nine-day cultures.

V lost 3 bases and J lost 4, with 15 bases in between. Germline V gene lookup returns CDR1 MDHEN and CDR2 SYDVKM. This CDR3 has 15 amino acids. Assay: immunoSEQ multiplex PCR; the TCRdb copy retains only in-frame clones and omits some. The data hold roughly 4,500 clones, with about 70% observed a single time. This clone has more than one count but fewer than ten. Its matching antigen is unknown. Material: cultured CD8+ T cells derived from PBMCs. The sequence was obtained from a male donor with HIV. The chain employs TRBV28 and TRBJ1-2; a weak D match, TRBD1 (5 bases). The CDR3 region has the DNA TGTGCCAGCAGTTTCCCGGGGCGGGCGCCCTATGGCTACACCTTC. Protein sequence: CASSFPGRAPYGYTF.